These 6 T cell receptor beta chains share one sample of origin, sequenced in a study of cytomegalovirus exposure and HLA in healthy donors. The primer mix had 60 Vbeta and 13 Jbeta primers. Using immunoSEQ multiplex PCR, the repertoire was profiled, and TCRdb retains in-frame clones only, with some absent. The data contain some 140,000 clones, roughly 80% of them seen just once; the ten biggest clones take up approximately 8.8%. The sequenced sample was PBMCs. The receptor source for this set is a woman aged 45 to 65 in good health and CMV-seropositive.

CDR3 region: CASSQAVGAGSGEQFF. The CDR3 region has the DNA TGTGCCAGCAGCCAAGCAGTGGGGGCCGGCTCGGGTGAGCAGTTCTTC. V usage is TRBV4-2 and J usage is TRBJ2-1, with D tentatively TRBD1 (6 bases). Germline lookup yields CDR1 LGHNA and CDR2 YNFKEQ. The CDR3 is made up of 16 amino acids. With 1 base removed from V and 9 bases from J, the gap between germline ends came to 19 bases.

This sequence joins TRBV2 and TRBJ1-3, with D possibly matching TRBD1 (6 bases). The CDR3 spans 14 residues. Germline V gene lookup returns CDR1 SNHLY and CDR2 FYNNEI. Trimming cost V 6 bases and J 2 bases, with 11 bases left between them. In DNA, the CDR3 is TGTGCCAGCAGGGCAGGGGTGGCTGGAAACACCATATATTTT. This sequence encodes CASRAGVAGNTIYF. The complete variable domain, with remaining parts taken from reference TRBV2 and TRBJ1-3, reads EPEVTQTPSHQVTQMGQEVILRCVPISNHLYFYWYRQILGQKVEFLVSFYNNEISEKSEIFDDQFSVERPDGSNFTLKIRSTKLEDSAMYFCASRAGVAGNTIYFGEGSWLTVV.

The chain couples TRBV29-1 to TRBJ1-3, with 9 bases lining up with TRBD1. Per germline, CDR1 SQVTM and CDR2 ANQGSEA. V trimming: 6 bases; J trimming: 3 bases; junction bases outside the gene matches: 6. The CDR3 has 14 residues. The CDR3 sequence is CSVHRGLDGNTIYF. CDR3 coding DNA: TGCAGCGTCCACAGGGGGCTCGATGGAAACACCATATATTTT. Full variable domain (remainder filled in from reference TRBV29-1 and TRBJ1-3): SAVISQKPSRDICQRGTSLTIQCQVDSQVTMMFWYRQQPGQSLTLIATANQGSEATYESGFVIDKFPISRPNLTFSTLTVSNMSPEDSSIYLCSVHRGLDGNTIYFGEGSWLTVV.

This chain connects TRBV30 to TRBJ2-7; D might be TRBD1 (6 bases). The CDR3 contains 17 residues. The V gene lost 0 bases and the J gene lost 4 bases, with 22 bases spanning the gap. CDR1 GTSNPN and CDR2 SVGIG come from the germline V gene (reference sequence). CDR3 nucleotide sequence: TGTGCCTGGAGTGTATTGCTCGAACAGGGCTTTAGGTACGAGCAGTACTTC. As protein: CAWSVLLEQGFRYEQYF.

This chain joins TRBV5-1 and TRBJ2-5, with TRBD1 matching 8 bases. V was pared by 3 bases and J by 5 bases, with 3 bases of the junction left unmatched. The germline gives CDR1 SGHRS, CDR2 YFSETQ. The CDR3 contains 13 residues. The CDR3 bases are TGCGCCAGCAGCTGGGGACAGGAGGAGACCCAGTACTTC. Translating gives CASSWGQEETQYF.

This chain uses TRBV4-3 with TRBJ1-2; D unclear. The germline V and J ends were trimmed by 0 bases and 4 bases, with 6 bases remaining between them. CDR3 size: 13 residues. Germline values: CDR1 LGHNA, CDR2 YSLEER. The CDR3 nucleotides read TGCGCCAGCAGCCAAGAATCCGGCTATGGCTACACCTTC. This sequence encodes CASSQESGYGYTF.